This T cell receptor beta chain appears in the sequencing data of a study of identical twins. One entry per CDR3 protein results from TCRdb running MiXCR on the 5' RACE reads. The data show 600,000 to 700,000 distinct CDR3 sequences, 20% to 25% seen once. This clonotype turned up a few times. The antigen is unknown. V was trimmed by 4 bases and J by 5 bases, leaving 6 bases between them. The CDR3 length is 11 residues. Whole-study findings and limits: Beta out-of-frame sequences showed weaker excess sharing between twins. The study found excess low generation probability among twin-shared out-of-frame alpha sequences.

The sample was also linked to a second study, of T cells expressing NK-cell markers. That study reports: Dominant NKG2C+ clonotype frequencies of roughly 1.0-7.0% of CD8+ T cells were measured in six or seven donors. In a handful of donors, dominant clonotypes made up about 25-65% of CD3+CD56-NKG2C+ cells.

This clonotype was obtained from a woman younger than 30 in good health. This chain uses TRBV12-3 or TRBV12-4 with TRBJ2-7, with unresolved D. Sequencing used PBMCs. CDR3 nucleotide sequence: TGTGCCAGCAGTTGGTTGGACGAGCAGTACTTC. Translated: CASSWLDEQYF.